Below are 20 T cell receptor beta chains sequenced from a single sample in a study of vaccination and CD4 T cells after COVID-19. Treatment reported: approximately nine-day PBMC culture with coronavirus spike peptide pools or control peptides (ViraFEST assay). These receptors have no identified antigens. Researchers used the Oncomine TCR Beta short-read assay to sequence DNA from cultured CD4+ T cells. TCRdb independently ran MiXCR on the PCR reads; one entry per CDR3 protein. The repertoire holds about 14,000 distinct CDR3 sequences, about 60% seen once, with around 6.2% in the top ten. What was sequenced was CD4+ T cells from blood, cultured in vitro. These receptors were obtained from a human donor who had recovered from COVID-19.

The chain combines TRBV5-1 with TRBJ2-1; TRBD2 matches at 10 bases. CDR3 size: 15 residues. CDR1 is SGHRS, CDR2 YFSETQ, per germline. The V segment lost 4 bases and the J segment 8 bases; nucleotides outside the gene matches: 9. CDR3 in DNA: TGCGCCAGCAGCGAGCCCCTAGCGGGAGCTCATGAGCAGTTCTTC. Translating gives CASSEPLAGAHEQFF.

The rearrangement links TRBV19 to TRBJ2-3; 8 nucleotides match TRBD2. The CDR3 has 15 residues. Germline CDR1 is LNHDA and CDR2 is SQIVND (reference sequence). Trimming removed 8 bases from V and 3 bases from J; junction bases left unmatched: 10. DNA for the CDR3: TGTGCCAGTGGGATATCGGCTAGCGGGACAGATACGCAGTATTTT. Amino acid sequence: CASGISASGTDTQYF.

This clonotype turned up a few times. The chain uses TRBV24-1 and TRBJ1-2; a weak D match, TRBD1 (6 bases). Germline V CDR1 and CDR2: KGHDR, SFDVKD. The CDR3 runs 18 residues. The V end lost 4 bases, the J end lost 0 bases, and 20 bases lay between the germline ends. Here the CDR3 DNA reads TGTGCCACCAGTGAAAAAACATTAACAGGGAAAGCTAACTATGGCTACACCTTC. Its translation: CATSEKTLTGKANYGYTF.

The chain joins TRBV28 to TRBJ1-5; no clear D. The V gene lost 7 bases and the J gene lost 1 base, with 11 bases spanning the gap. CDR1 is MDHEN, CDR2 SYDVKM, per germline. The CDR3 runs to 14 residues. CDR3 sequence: CASNRGPSNQPQHF. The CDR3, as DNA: TGTGCCAGCAACCGGGGTCCAAGCAATCAGCCCCAGCATTTT.

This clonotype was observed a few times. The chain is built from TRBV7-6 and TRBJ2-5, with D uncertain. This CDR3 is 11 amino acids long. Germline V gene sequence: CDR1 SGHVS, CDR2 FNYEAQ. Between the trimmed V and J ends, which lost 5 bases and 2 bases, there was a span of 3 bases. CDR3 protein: CASSRQETQYF. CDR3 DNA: TGTGCCAGCAGCCGACAAGAGACCCAGTACTTC.

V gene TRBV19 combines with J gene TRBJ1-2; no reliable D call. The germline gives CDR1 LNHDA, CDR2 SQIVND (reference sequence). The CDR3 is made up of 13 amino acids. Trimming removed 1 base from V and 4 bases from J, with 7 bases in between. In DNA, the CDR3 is TGTGCCAGTAGTATAGTTCCTCCCTATGGCTACACCTTC. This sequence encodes CASSIVPPYGYTF.

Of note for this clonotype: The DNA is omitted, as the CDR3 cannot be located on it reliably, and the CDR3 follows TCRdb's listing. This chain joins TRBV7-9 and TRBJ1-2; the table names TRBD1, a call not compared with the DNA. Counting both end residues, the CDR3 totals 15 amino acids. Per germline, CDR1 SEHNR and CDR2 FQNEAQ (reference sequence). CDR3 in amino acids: CASSVSLQGSRGYTF.

CDR3 region: CSARNYYRDRLADTQYF. The CDR3, as DNA: TGCAGTGCTAGAAACTATTACAGGGATCGTCTGGCAGATACGCAGTATTTT. The chain recombines TRBV20-1 with TRBJ2-3, with D tentatively TRBD1 (6 bases). V lost 2 bases, J lost 4 bases, and 22 bases lay in between. The CDR3 contains 17 residues. Per the germline V gene, CDR1 is DFQATT and CDR2 is SNEGSKA (reference sequence).

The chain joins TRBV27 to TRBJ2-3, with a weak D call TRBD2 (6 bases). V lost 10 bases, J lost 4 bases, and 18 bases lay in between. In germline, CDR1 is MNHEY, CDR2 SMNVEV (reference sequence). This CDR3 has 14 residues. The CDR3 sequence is CATSPDRRADTQYF. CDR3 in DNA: TGTGCCACCTCCCCAGATCGGAGGGCAGATACGCAGTATTTT.

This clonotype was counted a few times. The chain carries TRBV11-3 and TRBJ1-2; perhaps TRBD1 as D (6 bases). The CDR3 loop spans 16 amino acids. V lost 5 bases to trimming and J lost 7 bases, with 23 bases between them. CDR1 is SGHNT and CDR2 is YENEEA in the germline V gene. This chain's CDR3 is CASSPTFLGAVGGYTF. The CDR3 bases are TGTGCCAGCAGCCCCACTTTTTTGGGGGCAGTGGGTGGCTACACCTTC.

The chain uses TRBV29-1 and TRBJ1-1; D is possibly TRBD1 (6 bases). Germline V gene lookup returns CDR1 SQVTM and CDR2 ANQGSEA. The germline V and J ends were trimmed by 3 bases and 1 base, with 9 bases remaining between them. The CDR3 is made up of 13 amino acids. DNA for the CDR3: TGCAGCGTTGAGCTACAGGGGAACACTGAAGCTTTCTTT. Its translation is CSVELQGNTEAFF.

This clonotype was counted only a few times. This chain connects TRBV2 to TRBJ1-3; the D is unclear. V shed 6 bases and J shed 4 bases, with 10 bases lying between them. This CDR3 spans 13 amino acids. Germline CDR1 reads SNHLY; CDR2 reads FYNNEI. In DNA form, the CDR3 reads TGTGCCAGCAGCGTGGTCGGGGGAAACACCATATATTTT. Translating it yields CASSVVGGNTIYF.

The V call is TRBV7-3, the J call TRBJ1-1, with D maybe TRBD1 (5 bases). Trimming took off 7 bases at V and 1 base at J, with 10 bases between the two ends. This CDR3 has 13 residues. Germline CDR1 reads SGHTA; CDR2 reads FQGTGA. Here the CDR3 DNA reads TGTGCCAGCAAGCAGGGTGGGAACACTGAAGCTTTCTTT. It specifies CASKQGGNTEAFF.

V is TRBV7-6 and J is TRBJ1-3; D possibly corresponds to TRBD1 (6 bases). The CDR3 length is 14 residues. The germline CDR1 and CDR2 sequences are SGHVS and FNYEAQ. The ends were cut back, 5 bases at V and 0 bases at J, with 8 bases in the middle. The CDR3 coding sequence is TGTGCCAGCAGCAGGGGGTTCTCTGGAAACACCATATATTTT. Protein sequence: CASSRGFSGNTIYF.

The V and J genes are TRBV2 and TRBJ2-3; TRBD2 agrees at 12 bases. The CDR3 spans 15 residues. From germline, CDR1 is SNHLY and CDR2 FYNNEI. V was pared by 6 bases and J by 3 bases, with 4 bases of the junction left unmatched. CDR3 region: CASRPTSGRTDTQYF. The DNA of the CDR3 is TGTGCCAGCAGGCCAACTAGCGGGAGGACAGATACGCAGTATTTT. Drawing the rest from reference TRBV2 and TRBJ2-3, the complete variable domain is EPEVTQTPSHQVTQMGQEVILRCVPISNHLYFYWYRQILGQKVEFLVSFYNNEISEKSEIFDDQFSVERPDGSNFTLKIRSTKLEDSAMYFCASRPTSGRTDTQYFGPGTRLTVL.

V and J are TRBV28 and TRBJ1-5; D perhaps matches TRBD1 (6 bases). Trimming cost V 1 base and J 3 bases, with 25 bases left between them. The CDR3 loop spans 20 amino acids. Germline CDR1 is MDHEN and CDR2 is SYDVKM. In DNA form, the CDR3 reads TGTGCCAGCAGTTTATATCCACGGGATTCGGACAGAGGGACCAATCAGCCCCAGCATTTT. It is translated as CASSLYPRDSDRGTNQPQHF.

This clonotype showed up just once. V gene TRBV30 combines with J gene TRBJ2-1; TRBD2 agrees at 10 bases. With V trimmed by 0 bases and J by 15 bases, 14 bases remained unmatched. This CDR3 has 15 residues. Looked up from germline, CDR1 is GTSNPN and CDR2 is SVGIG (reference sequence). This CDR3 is CAWSVHRTSGNLRFF. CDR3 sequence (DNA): TGTGCCTGGAGTGTACACAGGACTAGCGGAAACTTAAGGTTCTTC. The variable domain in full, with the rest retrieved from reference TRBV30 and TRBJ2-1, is SQTIHQWPATLVQPVGSPLSLECTVEGTSNPNLYWYRQAAGRGLQLLFYSVGIGQISSEVPQNLSASRPQDRQFILSSKKLLLSDSGFYLCAWSVHRTSGNLRFFGPGTRLTVL.

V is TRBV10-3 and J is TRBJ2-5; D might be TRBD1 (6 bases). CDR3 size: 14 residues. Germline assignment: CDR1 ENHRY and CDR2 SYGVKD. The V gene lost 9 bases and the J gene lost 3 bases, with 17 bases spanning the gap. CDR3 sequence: CAIRGYGTEETQYF. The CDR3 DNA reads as TGTGCCATTAGGGGGTATGGGACCGAAGAGACCCAGTACTTC.

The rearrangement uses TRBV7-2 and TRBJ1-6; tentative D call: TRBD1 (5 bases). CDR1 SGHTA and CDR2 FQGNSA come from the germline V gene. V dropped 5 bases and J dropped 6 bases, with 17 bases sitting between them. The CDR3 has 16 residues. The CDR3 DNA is TGTGCCAGCAGCACCGGAGGGGCAGGGCCTAATTCACCCCTCCACTTT. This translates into CASSTGGAGPNSPLHF.

As DNA, the CDR3 is TGTGCCACCAGCAGGGACAGGGGGTATGGAAACACCATATATTTT. As protein: CATSRDRGYGNTIYF. This rearrangement joins TRBV15 to TRBJ1-3; 10 bases line up with TRBD1. The germline gives CDR1 LNHNV, CDR2 YYDKDF (reference sequence). The CDR3 contains 15 residues. The ends lost 3 bases at V and 3 bases at J; junction bases unmatched: 2.